Sequencing of this T cell receptor beta chain was carried out in a study of beta chain features in type 1 diabetes. Study results and caveats: Unsettled here was the matter of whether HLA type influences TCRB rearrangement. In all four CD4+ subsets, TCRB CDR3 length was significantly, moderately reduced in type 1 diabetes.

Investigators reverse transcribed all isolated RNA, so they sequenced expressed TCRB transcripts. Only in-frame clones appear in the TCRdb table, and some are missing; sequencing was by immunoSEQ multiplex PCR. This sample has more than 250,000 clones, with roughly 22% found just once. Blood was drawn once from each donor into heparinised tubes. The draws averaged roughly 120 mL. Populations isolated by sorting all had purity greater than 98%. Concerning this clone itself: Its antigen is not known.

V lost 1 base and J 0 bases, leaving 12 bases between the germline ends. The germline gives CDR1 LNHDA, CDR2 SQIVND (reference sequence). CDR3 length: 16 residues. The TCR sequence derives from a woman between 40 and 50 years old with type 1 diabetes. The chain joins TRBV19 to TRBJ1-1, with D possibly matching TRBD1 (6 bases). The sample taken for sequencing was naive CD4+ T cells from blood. The CDR3 spells CASSIVGQFMNTEAFF. The CDR3 DNA reads as TGTGCCAGTAGTATAGTTGGACAGTTTATGAACACTGAAGCTTTCTTT.